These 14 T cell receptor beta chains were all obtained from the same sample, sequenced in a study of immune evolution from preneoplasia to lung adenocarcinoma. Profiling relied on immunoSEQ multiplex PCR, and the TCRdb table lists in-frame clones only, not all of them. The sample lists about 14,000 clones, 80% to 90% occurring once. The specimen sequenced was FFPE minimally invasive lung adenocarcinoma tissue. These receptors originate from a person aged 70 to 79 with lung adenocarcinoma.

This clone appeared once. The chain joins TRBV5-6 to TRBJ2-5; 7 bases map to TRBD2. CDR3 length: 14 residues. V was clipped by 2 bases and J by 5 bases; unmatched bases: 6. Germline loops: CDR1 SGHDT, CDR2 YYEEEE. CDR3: CASSLGLVTETQYF. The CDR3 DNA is TGTGCCAGCAGCTTAGGACTAGTCACGGAGACCCAGTACTTC.

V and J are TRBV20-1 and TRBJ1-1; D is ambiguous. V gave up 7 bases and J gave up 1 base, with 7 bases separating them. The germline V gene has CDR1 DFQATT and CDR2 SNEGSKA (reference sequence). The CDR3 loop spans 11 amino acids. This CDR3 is CSGKGNTEAFF. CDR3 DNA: TGCAGTGGGAAGGGGAACACTGAAGCTTTCTTT.

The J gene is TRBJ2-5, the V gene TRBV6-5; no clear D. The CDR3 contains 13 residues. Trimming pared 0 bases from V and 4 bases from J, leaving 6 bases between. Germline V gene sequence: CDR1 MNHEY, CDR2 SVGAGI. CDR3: CASSYSGIETQYF. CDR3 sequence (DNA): TGTGCCAGCAGTTACTCTGGGATAGAGACCCAGTACTTC.

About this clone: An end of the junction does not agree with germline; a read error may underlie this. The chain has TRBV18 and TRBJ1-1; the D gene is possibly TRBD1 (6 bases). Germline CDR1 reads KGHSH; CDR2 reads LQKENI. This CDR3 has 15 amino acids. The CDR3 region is CASSQFSDRNSEAFF. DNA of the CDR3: TGTGCCAGCTCACAATTCTCCGACAGGAACTCTGAAGCTTTCTTT.

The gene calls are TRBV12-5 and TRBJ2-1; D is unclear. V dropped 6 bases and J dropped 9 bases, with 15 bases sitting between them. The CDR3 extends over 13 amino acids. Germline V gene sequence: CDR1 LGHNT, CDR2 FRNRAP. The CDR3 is CASGISTRPEQFF. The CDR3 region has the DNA TGTGCTAGTGGGATTTCCACCCGCCCTGAGCAGTTCTTC.

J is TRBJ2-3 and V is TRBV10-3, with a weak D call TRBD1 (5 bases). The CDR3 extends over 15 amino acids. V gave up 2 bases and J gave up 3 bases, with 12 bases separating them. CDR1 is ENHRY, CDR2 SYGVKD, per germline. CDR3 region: CAISEAPTETDTQYF. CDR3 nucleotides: TGTGCCATCAGTGAGGCCCCGACAGAAACAGATACGCAGTATTTT.

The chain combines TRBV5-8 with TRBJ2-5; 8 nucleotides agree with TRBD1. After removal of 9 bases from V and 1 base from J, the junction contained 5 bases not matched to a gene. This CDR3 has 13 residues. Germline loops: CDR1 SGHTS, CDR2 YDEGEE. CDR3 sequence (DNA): TGTGCCACACGGGACAGGACCCAAGAGACCCAGTACTTC. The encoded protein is CATRDRTQETQYF. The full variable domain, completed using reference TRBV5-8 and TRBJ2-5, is EAGVTQSPTHLIKTRGQQATLRCSPISGHTSVYWYQQALGLGLQFLLWYDEGEERNRGNFPPRFSGRQFPNYSSELNVNALELEDSALYLCATRDRTQETQYFGPGTRLLVL.

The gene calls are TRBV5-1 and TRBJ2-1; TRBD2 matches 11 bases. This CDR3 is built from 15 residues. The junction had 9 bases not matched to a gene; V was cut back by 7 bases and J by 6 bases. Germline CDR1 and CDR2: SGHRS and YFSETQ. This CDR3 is CASAPFLAGGNEQFF. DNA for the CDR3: TGCGCCAGCGCACCCTTTCTAGCGGGGGGCAATGAGCAGTTCTTC.

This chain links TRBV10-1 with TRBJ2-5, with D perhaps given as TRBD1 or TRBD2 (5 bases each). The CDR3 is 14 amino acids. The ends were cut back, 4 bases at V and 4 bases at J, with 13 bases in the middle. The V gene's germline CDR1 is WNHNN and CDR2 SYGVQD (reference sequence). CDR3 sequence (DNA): TGCGCCAGCAGTGGTTCAAGGGGACGAGAGACCCAGTACTTC. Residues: CASSGSRGRETQYF.

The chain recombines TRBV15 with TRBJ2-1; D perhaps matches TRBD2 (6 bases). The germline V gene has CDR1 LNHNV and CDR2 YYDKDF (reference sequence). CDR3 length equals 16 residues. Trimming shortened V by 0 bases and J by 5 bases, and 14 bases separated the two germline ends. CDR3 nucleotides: TGTGCCACCAGCAGAGATTATGGAGGGAGCCACAATGAGCAGTTCTTC. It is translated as CATSRDYGGSHNEQFF.

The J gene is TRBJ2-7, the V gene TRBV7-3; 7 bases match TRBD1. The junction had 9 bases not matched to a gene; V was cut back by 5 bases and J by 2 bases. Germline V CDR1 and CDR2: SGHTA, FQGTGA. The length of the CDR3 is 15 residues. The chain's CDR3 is CASSVSTGATYEQYF. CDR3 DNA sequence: TGTGCCAGCAGCGTTTCTACAGGGGCAACCTACGAGCAGTACTTC.

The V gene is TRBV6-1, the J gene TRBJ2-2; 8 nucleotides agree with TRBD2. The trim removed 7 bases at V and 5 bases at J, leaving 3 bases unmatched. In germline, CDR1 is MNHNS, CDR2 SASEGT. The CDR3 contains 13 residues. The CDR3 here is CASKASGTGELFF. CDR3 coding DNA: TGTGCCAGCAAGGCTAGCGGGACCGGGGAGCTGTTTTTT.

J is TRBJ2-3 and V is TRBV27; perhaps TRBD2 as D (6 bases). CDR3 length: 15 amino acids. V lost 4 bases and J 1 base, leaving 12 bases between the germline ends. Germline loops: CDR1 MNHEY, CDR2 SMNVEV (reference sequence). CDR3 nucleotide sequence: TGTGCCAGCAGTTCCCGGGAGATGGGCACAGATACGCAGTATTTT. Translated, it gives CASSSREMGTDTQYF.

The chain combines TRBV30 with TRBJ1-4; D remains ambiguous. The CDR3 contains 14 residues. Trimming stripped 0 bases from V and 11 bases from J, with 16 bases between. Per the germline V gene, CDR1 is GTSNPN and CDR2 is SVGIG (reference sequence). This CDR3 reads CAWSVSTKSAKLFF. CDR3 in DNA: TGTGCCTGGAGTGTTTCCACGAAATCGGCGAAACTGTTTTTT.